The 29 T cell receptor beta chains presented below share a single source sample, sequenced in a study of shared clonotypes between healthy human individuals. Only in-frame clones appear in the TCRdb table, and some are missing; sequencing was by immunoSEQ multiplex PCR. Among over 2 million clones, roughly 96% were seen once, and the ten largest hold 0.1% to 0.15%. The sample taken for sequencing was naive CD4+ T cells sorted from blood. Documented subset: CD45RA+ positively selected. The receptors shown here come from a young man in good health.

The chain is built from TRBV6-5 and TRBJ1-2; possible D gene TRBD1, 5 bases. The ends were cut back, 2 bases at V and 8 bases at J, with 12 bases in the middle. The CDR3 contains 13 residues. Per the germline V gene, CDR1 is MNHEY and CDR2 is SVGAGI. CDR3 loop: CASSYAQGRGYTF. CDR3 bases: TGTGCCAGCAGTTACGCCCAGGGCCGCGGCTACACCTTC.

The chain is built from TRBV7-2 and TRBJ2-5; TRBD1 is a possible D gene (6 bases). The germline gives CDR1 SGHTA, CDR2 FQGNSA. This CDR3 is 15 amino acids long. V lost 5 bases and J 2 bases, leaving 15 bases between the germline ends. This CDR3 is CASSLQQGPQETQYF. The CDR3 nucleotides read TGTGCCAGCAGCCTCCAACAGGGACCTCAAGAGACCCAGTACTTC.

The rearrangement links TRBV28 to TRBJ1-5; possibly TRBD1 for D (6 bases). CDR1 and CDR2 from the germline V gene are MDHEN and SYDVKM. The CDR3 is 15 residues long. V dropped 6 bases and J dropped 4 bases, with 16 bases sitting between them. The CDR3 sequence is CASRLGQFENQPQHF. DNA of the CDR3: TGTGCCAGCAGACTAGGACAGTTTGAAAATCAGCCCCAGCATTTT.

The V and J genes are TRBV5-1 and TRBJ1-5; the D gene is possibly TRBD1 (5 bases). This CDR3 spans 15 amino acids. V lost 5 bases and J 1 base, leaving 13 bases between the germline ends. Germline V lookup: CDR1 SGHRS, CDR2 YFSETQ. CDR3 loop: CASSPAGQSNQPQHF. CDR3 coding DNA: TGCGCCAGCAGTCCAGCGGGGCAGAGCAATCAGCCCCAGCATTTT.

The rearrangement uses TRBV6-5 and TRBJ2-1; TRBD1 is a possible D gene (5 bases). This CDR3 region has 15 residues. Germline V gene sequence: CDR1 MNHEY, CDR2 SVGAGI. Trimming took off 6 bases at V and 10 bases at J, with 22 bases between the two ends. The CDR3 is CASRALGAQIKEQFF. DNA of the CDR3: TGTGCCAGCAGGGCTTTAGGGGCACAGATTAAGGAGCAGTTCTTC.

A note on this clone: Other DNA sequences in this specimen translate into the identical CDR3. The chain joins TRBV9 to TRBJ2-3; TRBD2 matches 7 bases. This CDR3 spans 15 amino acids. J was trimmed by 0 bases and V by 1 base; bases with no gene match: 2. CDR1 and CDR2 from the germline V gene are SGDLS and YYNGEE. CDR3 amino acids: CASSVSSGSTDTQYF. CDR3 in DNA: TGTGCCAGCAGCGTATCTAGCGGAAGCACAGATACGCAGTATTTT.

The rearrangement links TRBV5-1 to TRBJ1-4; D perhaps matches TRBD1 (5 bases). Germline V gene lookup returns CDR1 SGHRS and CDR2 YFSETQ. The CDR3 has 15 amino acids. The V gene lost 0 bases and the J gene lost 7 bases, with 13 bases spanning the gap. CDR3 sequence: CASSLGGATSEKLFF. CDR3 nucleotide sequence: TGCGCCAGCAGCTTGGGTGGGGCGACGAGTGAAAAACTGTTTTTT.

The rearrangement uses TRBV2 and TRBJ2-7; TRBD1 is a possible D gene (6 bases). The germline V gene encodes CDR1 SNHLY and CDR2 FYNNEI. Trimming removed 5 bases at V and 3 bases at J, with 11 bases between. This CDR3 spans 13 amino acids. CDR3 loop: CASSLGQNYEQYF. CDR3 coding DNA: TGTGCCAGCAGTTTAGGACAGAACTACGAGCAGTACTTC.

The genes are TRBV18 and TRBJ2-3, with D perhaps TRBD2 (6 bases). This CDR3 comprises 15 residues. V dropped 6 bases and J dropped 2 bases, with 15 bases sitting between them. CDR1 KGHSH and CDR2 LQKENI come from the germline V gene. In DNA form, the CDR3 reads TGTGCCAGCTCCTTTCAAGGCGGGAACACAGATACGCAGTATTTT. This sequence encodes CASSFQGGNTDTQYF. Looking up the rest from reference TRBV18 and TRBJ2-3 gives the full variable domain: NAGVMQNPRHLVRRRGQEARLRCSPMKGHSHVYWYRQLPEEGLKFMVYLQKENIIDESGMPKERFSAEFPKEGPSILRIQQVVRGDSAAYFCASSFQGGNTDTQYFGPGTRLTVL.

On this clone itself: In the same sample, other DNA sequences code for this CDR3. As DNA, the CDR3 is TGCGCCAGCGCAGTGGGGACTAACCAAGAGACCCAGTACTTC. Translating it yields CASAVGTNQETQYF. The J gene is TRBJ2-5, the V gene TRBV5-1; 7 bases align to TRBD2. The V and J ends lost 7 bases and 0 bases, in that order; junction bases with no gene match: 6. The CDR3 has 14 residues. Germline CDR1 is SGHRS and CDR2 is YFSETQ.

The chain joins TRBV29-1 to TRBJ2-5, with D hard to call. Germline V CDR1 and CDR2: SQVTM, ANQGSEA. The CDR3 contains 13 residues. Trimming removed 5 bases from V and 3 bases from J, with 13 bases in between. CDR3 coding DNA: TGCAGCGTTCGGCCAAACTTAAAAGAGACCCAGTACTTC. This codes for CSVRPNLKETQYF.

The chain carries TRBV25-1 and TRBJ2-7, with D possibly called TRBD1 or TRBD2 (7 bases each). This CDR3 contains 17 residues. V lost 3 bases and J 2 bases, leaving 20 bases between the germline ends. CDR1 and CDR2 (germline): MGHDK, SYGVNS. CDR3 nucleotide sequence: TGTGCCAGCAGTGATCTATTAGGGGAGGGGGCCACCTACGAGCAGTACTTC. This sequence encodes CASSDLLGEGATYEQYF.

V and J are TRBV9 and TRBJ2-2; no reliable D call. V lost 6 bases to trimming and J lost 0 bases, with 9 bases between them. Per the germline V gene, CDR1 is SGDLS and CDR2 is YYNGEE. The CDR3 totals 14 residues. CDR3 residues: CASNQAANTGELFF. The CDR3 DNA sequence: TGTGCCAGCAACCAGGCCGCGAACACCGGGGAGCTGTTTTTT.

As regards this clone: Other DNA sequences in this specimen translate into the identical CDR3. The CDR3 nucleotides are TGTGCCAGCAGTTTGGAGGGGAACACTGAAGCTTTCTTT. Protein sequence: CASSLEGNTEAFF. The rearrangement uses TRBV27 and TRBJ1-1; D unresolved. V was trimmed by 3 bases and J by 1 base, leaving 6 bases between them. The CDR3 is 13 residues long. Per germline, CDR1 MNHEY and CDR2 SMNVEV (reference sequence).

The sample holds one count of this clone. The gene calls are TRBV9 and TRBJ1-1; D is possibly TRBD1 (5 bases). Germline CDR1 SGDLS, CDR2 YYNGEE. The CDR3 covers 14 residues. V was clipped by 3 bases and J by 0 bases, with 9 bases between them. CDR3 coding DNA: TGTGCCAGCAGCGCCCGACAGATGAACACTGAAGCTTTCTTT. Its translation: CASSARQMNTEAFF.

The chain employs TRBV5-4 and TRBJ2-7; TRBD1 matches at 11 bases. Per the germline V gene, CDR1 is SGHNT and CDR2 is YYREEE (reference sequence). The CDR3 runs 16 residues. The J segment lost 3 bases and the V segment lost 4 bases, leaving 9 bases of the junction unmatched. CDR3 protein: CASSRQGGTGGYEQYF. The DNA for the CDR3 is TGTGCCAGCAGCCGTCAAGGAGGGACAGGGGGCTACGAGCAGTACTTC.

The J gene is TRBJ2-1, the V gene TRBV6-1; D is unclear. CDR1 MNHNS and CDR2 SASEGT come from the germline V gene. Trimming removed 3 bases from V and 3 bases from J, with 9 bases in between. The CDR3 is 14 residues long. CDR3 region: CASSEYTIYNEQFF. The DNA for the CDR3 is TGTGCCAGCAGTGAGTATACAATCTACAATGAGCAGTTCTTC.

The rearrangement joins TRBV5-1 to TRBJ2-1, with 7 nucleotides matching TRBD2. There are 16 residues in the CDR3. Germline values: CDR1 SGHRS, CDR2 YFSETQ. Trimming removed 4 bases from V and 7 bases from J; junction bases left unmatched: 14. The CDR3 loop is CASSVGEGRLWNEQFF. The CDR3 bases are TGCGCCAGCAGCGTGGGGGAGGGTAGGCTCTGGAATGAGCAGTTCTTC.

This clone has at least ten counts. The chain employs TRBV2 and TRBJ1-1; tentatively, D is TRBD1 (6 bases). V dropped 6 bases and J dropped 4 bases, with 21 bases sitting between them. The CDR3 consists of 16 residues. Germline CDR1 is SNHLY and CDR2 is FYNNEI. CDR3 region: CASRPPARGRGTEAFF. In DNA, the CDR3 is TGTGCCAGCAGACCCCCGGCCCGGGGGCGAGGCACTGAAGCTTTCTTT.

The gene calls are TRBV5-6 and TRBJ2-1; D is unresolved. This CDR3 has 14 residues. V was shortened by 3 bases and J by 8 bases, with 15 bases between the two germline ends. Per germline, CDR1 SGHDT and CDR2 YYEEEE. Here the CDR3 DNA reads TGTGCCAGCAGCTCGTCAGGTCGAATCGATGAGCAGTTCTTC. Amino acid sequence: CASSSSGRIDEQFF.

The chain joins TRBV9 to TRBJ2-7; weak D call: TRBD2 (6 bases). V was cut by 0 bases and J by 4 bases, with 14 bases left in between. CDR3 length: 15 amino acids. Germline CDR1 is SGDLS and CDR2 is YYNGEE. As DNA, the CDR3 is TGTGCCAGCAGCGTAGATCCTAGCGTAAGGTACGAGCAGTACTTC. Translating gives CASSVDPSVRYEQYF.

The genes are TRBV7-2 and TRBJ2-1; 11 bases map to TRBD2. The CDR3 extends over 15 amino acids. Germline V lookup: CDR1 SGHTA, CDR2 FQGNSA. Trimming removed 4 bases from V and 6 bases from J; junction bases left unmatched: 5. Here the CDR3 reads CASSSTSGSPNEQFF. The CDR3, as DNA: TGTGCCAGCAGCTCCACTAGCGGGAGCCCCAATGAGCAGTTCTTC.

About this clone: The same CDR3 arises from other DNA sequences in this sample as well. The genes are TRBV27 and TRBJ2-2, with TRBD1 identical over 7 bases. The CDR3 length is 17 residues. Germline values: CDR1 MNHEY, CDR2 SMNVEV (reference sequence). J lost 1 base, V lost 4 bases, and 9 bases had no gene match. The CDR3 is CASSSPFWTGNTGELFF. The CDR3 nucleotides read TGTGCCAGCAGTTCTCCATTCTGGACAGGGAACACCGGGGAGCTGTTTTTT.

CDR3 in amino acids: CASTPFTGAGGTEAFF. CDR3 nucleotide sequence: TGTGCCAGCACCCCATTTACAGGGGCTGGAGGTACTGAAGCTTTCTTT. The rearrangement uses TRBV11-2 and TRBJ1-1; 7 bases match TRBD1. Germline V gives CDR1 SGHAT, CDR2 FQNNGV. With V trimmed by 7 bases and J by 5 bases, 16 bases remained unmatched. The CDR3 has 16 amino acids. Complete variable domain (other parts from reference TRBV11-2 and TRBJ1-1): EAGVAQSPRYKIIEKRQSVAFWCNPISGHATLYWYQQILGQGPKLLIQFQNNGVVDDSQLPKDRFSAERLKGVDSTLKIQPAKLEDSAVYLCASTPFTGAGGTEAFFGQGTRLTVV.

This chain uses TRBV28 with TRBJ2-2; weak D call: TRBD1 (6 bases). Deletions cut 7 bases from V and 5 bases from J, with 20 bases between. The germline CDR1 and CDR2 sequences are MDHEN and SYDVKM. This CDR3 is built from 16 residues. CDR3 DNA: TGTGCCAGCACCAACCGGGACAACCTAGGGACCGGGGAGCTGTTTTTT. Its protein product is CASTNRDNLGTGELFF.

The V call is TRBV7-9, the J call TRBJ2-2, with D tentatively TRBD1 (5 bases). Trimming pared 5 bases from V and 0 bases from J, leaving 10 bases between. CDR3 length: 15 residues. CDR1 SEHNR and CDR2 FQNEAQ come from the germline V gene (reference sequence). In DNA form, the CDR3 reads TGTGCCAGCAGCCCTCGACAGACGAACACCGGGGAGCTGTTTTTT. It specifies CASSPRQTNTGELFF.

Here the CDR3 reads CASSYSIGSPGELFF. DNA of the CDR3: TGTGCCAGCAGTTACTCGATCGGGTCGCCCGGGGAGCTGTTTTTT. V and J are TRBV6-5 and TRBJ2-2; D unclear. Germline values: CDR1 MNHEY, CDR2 SVGAGI. This CDR3 has 15 amino acids. V lost 0 bases and J 6 bases, leaving 11 bases between the germline ends.

The chain employs TRBV6-1 and TRBJ2-1; D is ambiguous. Trimming took 5 bases from V and 5 from J, leaving 16 bases between them. Germline CDR1 reads MNHNS; CDR2 reads SASEGT. There are 15 residues in the CDR3. CDR3 bases: TGTGCCAGCAGTCCCCGCGGTTATGAAGACAATGAGCAGTTCTTC. This sequence encodes CASSPRGYEDNEQFF.

As concerns this clone: The sample holds other DNA sequences that translate to the same CDR3. The chain links TRBV19 to TRBJ2-7; D is unclear. In germline, CDR1 is LNHDA, CDR2 SQIVND (reference sequence). V was clipped by 6 bases and J by 3 bases, with 15 bases between them. The CDR3 runs to 14 residues. The CDR3 sequence: CASRRTAGDYEQYF. The CDR3 DNA is TGTGCCAGTAGGCGAACCGCCGGAGACTACGAGCAGTACTTC.